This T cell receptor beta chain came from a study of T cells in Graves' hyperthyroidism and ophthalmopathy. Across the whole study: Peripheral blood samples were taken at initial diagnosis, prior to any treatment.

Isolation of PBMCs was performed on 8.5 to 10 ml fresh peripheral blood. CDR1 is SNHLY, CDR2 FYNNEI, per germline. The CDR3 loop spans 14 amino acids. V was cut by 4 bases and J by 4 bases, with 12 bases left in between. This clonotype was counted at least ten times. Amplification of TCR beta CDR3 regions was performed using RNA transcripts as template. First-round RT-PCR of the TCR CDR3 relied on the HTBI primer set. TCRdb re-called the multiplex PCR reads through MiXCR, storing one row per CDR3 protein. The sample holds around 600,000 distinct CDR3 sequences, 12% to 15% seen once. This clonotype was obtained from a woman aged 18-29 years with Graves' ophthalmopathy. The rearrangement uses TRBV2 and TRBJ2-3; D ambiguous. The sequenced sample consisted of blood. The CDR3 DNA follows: TGTGCCAGCAGTGGAGACCTGGGGTCAGATACGCAGTATTTT. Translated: CASSGDLGSDTQYF.